This T cell receptor (beta chain) was captured in a study of cytomegalovirus exposure and HLA in healthy donors. PCR involved 60 Vbeta and 13 Jbeta primers. Libraries were prepared by immunoSEQ multiplex PCR; TCRdb keeps only in-frame clonotypes and omits some of them. This sample has fewer than 150,000 clones, with 77% found just once. V gave up 4 bases and J gave up 2 bases; unmatched junction bases: 6. Germline CDR1 and CDR2: SGHRS and YFSETQ. The CDR3 sequence is 14 residues long. In its sample, this clone was seen once. The gene calls are TRBV5-1 and TRBJ2-7; TRBD2 matches at 7 bases. This sequence was found in a man aged 45-65 years in good health and CMV-seropositive. The sample consisted of PBMCs. The CDR3 loop is CASSLGGGTYEQYF. The CDR3 DNA reads as TGCGCCAGCAGCCTGGGGGGAGGGACCTACGAGCAGTACTTC.